The 30 T cell receptor beta chains given below trace back to one sample, sequenced in a study of T cells in Graves' hyperthyroidism and ophthalmopathy. Amplification of TCR beta CDR3 regions was performed using RNA transcripts as template. The study used the HTBI primer set for a first-round RT-PCR of the TCR CDR3. One entry per CDR3 protein results from TCRdb running MiXCR on the multiplex PCR reads. Of about 58,000 distinct CDR3 sequences in the sample, around half were seen once. The sample consisted of blood. These receptors all come from a woman aged 30 to 39 with Graves' ophthalmopathy.

At least ten counts were recorded for this clonotype. The chain joins TRBV4-1 to TRBJ2-1; D may match TRBD1 or TRBD2 (5 bases each). V lost 1 base, J lost 10 bases, and 11 bases lay in between. CDR3 length equals 13 residues. The germline CDR1 and CDR2 sequences are MGHRA and YSYEKL. Written as DNA, the CDR3 is TGCGCCAGCAGCCAAGCGAAAGGGGACGAGCAGTTCTTC. Translated: CASSQAKGDEQFF.

V usage is TRBV28 and J usage is TRBJ1-1, with a tentative D call TRBD1 (6 bases). There are 16 residues in the CDR3. V was cut by 1 base and J by 1 base, with 13 bases left in between. The V gene's germline CDR1 is MDHEN and CDR2 SYDVKM. The CDR3 loop is CASSLFWGQENTEAFF. Written as DNA, the CDR3 is TGTGCCAGCAGTTTATTCTGGGGGCAAGAGAACACTGAAGCTTTCTTT.

This clonotype appeared a single time. CDR3 loop: CASSIEPGGRNSPLHF. Written as DNA, the CDR3 is TGTGCCAGTAGTATAGAACCGGGAGGACGAAATTCACCCCTCCACTTT. The chain uses TRBV19 and TRBJ1-6; D is uncertain. Trimming cost V 0 bases and J 7 bases, with 13 bases left between them. Germline V gene lookup returns CDR1 LNHDA and CDR2 SQIVND (reference sequence). The CDR3 has 16 amino acids.

With regard to this clonotype: A read error may be the cause here, since a much bigger clone is one base away. V usage is TRBV3-1 and J usage is TRBJ1-2; no firm D call. This CDR3 contains 12 residues. The germline gives CDR1 LGHDT, CDR2 YNNKEL (reference sequence). CDR3 in amino acids: CASSALWDGCTF. For the CDR3, the DNA is TGTGCCAGCAGCGCCCTCTGGGATGGCTGCACCTTC.

This clonotype was seen just once. V gene TRBV20-1 combines with J gene TRBJ1-4; D gene unclear. Per germline, CDR1 DFQATT and CDR2 SNEGSKA (reference sequence). This CDR3 is 13 amino acids long. The V end lost 0 bases, the J end lost 5 bases, and 7 bases lay between the germline ends. The CDR3 protein is CSARDTGNEKLFF. For the CDR3, the DNA is TGCAGTGCTAGAGATACGGGGAATGAAAAACTGTTTTTT.

For this clonotype: The junction does not match germline at one end; this may be a read error. V gene TRBV19 combines with J gene TRBJ1-2; TRBD1 is a possible D gene (6 bases). CDR1 LNHDA and CDR2 SQIVND come from the germline V gene (reference sequence). The CDR3 loop spans 15 amino acids. In nucleotides, the CDR3 is TGCGGGGGTGATGAGGGAGAGGACAGTAACTATGGCTACACCTTC. It yields the protein CGGDEGEDSNYGYTF.

Turning to this clonotype: One base away lies a much larger clone, so this may be a sequencing read error. Because the CDR3 is missing its conserved closing phenylalanine or tryptophan, this is likely a read error. The rearrangement joins TRBV7-2 to TRBJ2-1; D remains unclear. CDR3 length: 13 residues. V lost 7 bases to trimming and J lost 0 bases, with 7 bases between them. Germline V lookup: CDR1 SGHTA, CDR2 FQGNSA. The CDR3 spells CASTEDSYNEQFL. The CDR3 region has the DNA TGTGCCAGCACCGAGGACTCCTACAATGAGCAGTTCTTG.

This clonotype came up once. This chain joins TRBV5-4 and TRBJ1-1; D is ambiguous. CDR1 is SGHNT, CDR2 YYREEE, per germline (reference sequence). This CDR3 has 13 residues. Trimming stripped 7 bases from V and 1 base from J, with 11 bases between. The CDR3 protein is CASGWTGNTEAFF. In nucleotides, the CDR3 is TGTGCCAGCGGCTGGACGGGGAACACTGAAGCTTTCTTT.

This clonotype was observed many times. CDR3 sequence reads: CASRNIGRAFF. Here the CDR3 DNA reads TGTGCCAGTAGGAATATTGGGAGGGCTTTCTTT. The V and J genes are TRBV19 and TRBJ1-1; no firm D call. Trimming removed 6 bases at V and 11 bases at J, with 13 bases between. The CDR3 loop spans 11 amino acids. Germline CDR1 and CDR2: LNHDA and SQIVND (reference sequence).

The table lists this clonotype with many counts. The J gene is TRBJ1-6, the V gene TRBV28; no reliable D call. The CDR3 loop spans 14 amino acids. V gave up 3 bases and J gave up 13 bases, with 16 bases separating them. CDR1 is MDHEN and CDR2 is SYDVKM in the germline V gene. CDR3 bases: TGTGCCAGCAGTTTTTCCACGGACGGATTGCCCCTCCACTTT. Protein: CASSFSTDGLPLHF.

This clonotype appeared once. Sequence at one end of the junction differs from germline and may be a read error. This chain links TRBV11-2 with TRBJ2-1, with 14 nucleotides matching TRBD2. The CDR3 has 16 amino acids. Germline CDR1 SGHAT, CDR2 FQNNGV. CDR3 in amino acids: CASSHGTSGSKYEQLF. In nucleotides, the CDR3 is TGTGCCAGCAGCCACGGGACTAGCGGGAGTAAATATGAGCAGCTCTTC.

This clonotype is labeled medium-sized (0.01 to 0.1%). This chain uses TRBV20-1 with TRBJ2-1; D gene unclear. The CDR3 spans 15 residues. The germline V gene has CDR1 DFQATT and CDR2 SNEGSKA (reference sequence). Trimming left V 3 bases short and J 4 bases short, with 16 bases between. The CDR3 region has the DNA TGCAGTGCTAGGTCCCGTGATTTCGATTACAATGAGCAGTTCTTC. This codes for CSARSRDFDYNEQFF.

This clonotype has at least ten counts. This rearrangement joins TRBV27 to TRBJ2-1; 10 bases are a match to TRBD2. The CDR3 runs 13 residues. The V segment lost 4 bases and the J segment 9 bases; nucleotides outside the gene matches: 3. CDR1 and CDR2 from the germline V gene are MNHEY and SMNVEV (reference sequence). CDR3 coding DNA: TGTGCCAGCAGTTGGACTAGCGGTAGTGAGCAGTTCTTC. Its protein product is CASSWTSGSEQFF.

With regard to this clonotype: The conserved phenylalanine or tryptophan is not found at the CDR3 terminus, so this likely reflects a read error. The chain combines TRBV20-1 with TRBJ2-3; 9 positions match TRBD1. This CDR3 contains 13 residues. Germline values: CDR1 DFQATT, CDR2 SNEGSKA (reference sequence). This CDR3 is CSAKQGATDAQYI. Here the CDR3 DNA reads TGCAGTGCAAAACAGGGGGCCACAGATGCGCAGTATATT.

This clonotype was observed a handful of times. The chain uses TRBV27 and TRBJ1-1; no clear D. The V gene's germline CDR1 is MNHEY and CDR2 SMNVEV (reference sequence). The ends were cut back, 7 bases at V and 0 bases at J, with 18 bases in the middle. The CDR3 loop spans 16 amino acids. CDR3 coding DNA: TGTGCCAGCACCAAAGATAGCGACCATTTGAACACTGAAGCTTTCTTT. Translation gives CASTKDSDHLNTEAFF.

The gene calls are TRBV6-1 and TRBJ1-1, with a possible D match to TRBD1 (5 bases). Germline values: CDR1 MNHNS, CDR2 SASEGT. This CDR3 has 12 amino acids. The germline V and J ends were trimmed by 2 bases and 11 bases, with 12 bases remaining between them. The CDR3 here is CASSEPGGAAFF. The CDR3 DNA reads as TGTGCCAGCAGTGAACCGGGGGGAGCGGCTTTCTTT.

With regard to this clonotype: One junction end does not reproduce the germline sequence, and a read error may be involved. V gene TRBV19 combines with J gene TRBJ2-1; 9 bases line up with TRBD1. CDR3 length equals 14 residues. Germline V gene sequence: CDR1 LNHDA, CDR2 SQIVND (reference sequence). DNA of the CDR3: TGTGCCTCCCGCGAGACAGGGGGTTACAATGGGCAGTTCTTC. Amino acids: CASRETGGYNGQFF.

This clonotype was detected many times. This sequence joins TRBV20-1 and TRBJ2-7; 7 positions agree with TRBD1. This CDR3 is 15 amino acids long. Germline CDR1 and CDR2: DFQATT and SNEGSKA (reference sequence). The V gene end was trimmed by 0 bases and the J gene end by 2 bases; junction bases not matched to a gene: 7. The DNA for the CDR3 is TGCAGTGCTAGAGACCTCCGGGACAGTACCTACGAGCAGTACTTC. It specifies CSARDLRDSTYEQYF.

This clonotype was seen many times. The chain combines TRBV7-9 with TRBJ2-5; 12 nucleotides match TRBD2. Trimming took 4 bases from V and 5 from J; bases not matched to a gene: 2. This CDR3 is 14 amino acids long. The germline V gene has CDR1 SEHNR and CDR2 FQNEAQ (reference sequence). The CDR3 is CASSSGLAGETQYF. DNA of the CDR3: TGTGCCAGCAGCTCAGGACTAGCGGGGGAGACCCAGTACTTC.

Worth noting for this clonotype: Here the CDR3 omits its conserved ending phenylalanine or tryptophan, so a read error is the likely source. The DNA is left out, because the CDR3 cannot be placed on it with certainty; the CDR3 is given as TCRdb lists it. The chain couples TRBV19 to TRBJ2-2; the D segment call TRBD1 is taken from the table without a DNA check. The CDR3 extends over 11 residues, inclusive of both ends. Looked up from germline, CDR1 is LNHDA and CDR2 is SQIVND (reference sequence). The CDR3 loop reads CASRWSGGEPS.

Ten or more counts support this clonotype. The chain is built from TRBV5-4 and TRBJ1-2; 9 positions agree with TRBD1. Germline V lookup: CDR1 SGHNT, CDR2 YYREEE (reference sequence). V dropped 0 bases and J dropped 4; count of bases not matched to a gene: 7. The CDR3 has 16 residues. CDR3 sequence reads: CASSLGQGGYSYGYTF. In DNA form, the CDR3 reads TGTGCCAGCAGCTTGGGACAGGGGGGGTACAGCTATGGCTACACCTTC.

Concerning this clonotype: At one end the junction does not follow the germline gene, possibly because of a read error. J is TRBJ1-1 and V is TRBV11-3, with no clear D. Germline lookup yields CDR1 SGHNT and CDR2 YENEEA. This CDR3 region has 13 residues. The CDR3 loop is CASSFPLNTEAFF. DNA for the CDR3: TGTGCCAGCAGCTTCCCCTTAAACACGGAAGCTTTCTTT.

In DNA, the CDR3 is TGCAGCGTTGACGGACAGGGAAGGGAAACCCAGTACTTC. As protein: CSVDGQGRETQYF. The chain recombines TRBV29-1 with TRBJ2-5, with 8 bases identical to TRBD1. CDR1 is SQVTM and CDR2 is ANQGSEA in the germline V gene. The CDR3 sequence is 13 residues long. Trimming took 3 bases from V and 8 from J; bases not matched to a gene: 8.

With regard to this clonotype: The CDR3 ends on some other residue instead of the conserved phenylalanine or tryptophan, so this is likely a read error. The chain couples TRBV9 to TRBJ2-5, with no clear D. The germline CDR1 and CDR2 sequences are SGDLS and YYNGEE. The CDR3 is made up of 14 amino acids. CDR3 sequence reads: CASSVDQQQETQYY. The CDR3 region has the DNA TGCGCCAGCAGCGTAGACCAGCAGCAAGAGACCCAGTACTAC.

This clonotype appeared many times. V is TRBV6-1 and J is TRBJ2-7; 7 nucleotides line up with TRBD1. V was pared by 3 bases and J by 3 bases, with 8 bases of the junction left unmatched. The length of the CDR3 is 15 residues. The germline gives CDR1 MNHNS, CDR2 SASEGT. Here the CDR3 DNA reads TGTGCCAGCAGTGAGAGGCAGGGGGATGGCTACGAGCAGTACTTC. It codes for CASSERQGDGYEQYF.

This clonotype showed up many times. Being one base from a much bigger clone, this may be a read error. The chain carries TRBV7-2 and TRBJ2-7; 7 bases agree with TRBD2. V was pared by 5 bases and J by 2 bases, with 6 bases of the junction left unmatched. The CDR3 length is 14 residues. CDR1 and CDR2 (germline): SGHTA, FQGNSA. This CDR3 reads CASSPTRGAYEQYF. The CDR3 DNA follows: TGTGCCAGCAGCCCGACTCGGGGGGCCTACGAGCAGTACTTC.

The chain employs TRBV7-9 and TRBJ1-1; the D gene is possibly TRBD1 (6 bases). The CDR3 runs 15 residues. The germline V gene has CDR1 SEHNR and CDR2 FQNEAQ (reference sequence). Trimming removed 5 bases at V and 5 bases at J, with 18 bases between. The CDR3 nucleotides are TGTGCCAGCAGCCCCCTCAGGGGAGGAGAGACTGAAGCTTTCTTT. Amino acids: CASSPLRGGETEAFF.

The V gene is TRBV25-1, the J gene TRBJ2-3, with 11 positions matching TRBD2. CDR1 and CDR2 (germline): MGHDK, SYGVNS. The CDR3 totals 15 residues. The ends lost 7 bases at V and 5 bases at J; junction bases unmatched: 8. The CDR3 nucleotides read TGTGCCAGCACCTTAGCGGGAGGGCCCCTAGATACGCAGTATTTT. Encoded protein: CASTLAGGPLDTQYF.

This clonotype was counted ten times or more. A much larger clone differs from this one at a single base, so this may be a read error. The chain couples TRBV5-6 to TRBJ2-5; no clear D gene. Trimming removed 0 bases from V and 1 base from J, with 7 bases in between. The V gene's germline CDR1 is SGHDT and CDR2 YYEEEE. The CDR3 contains 14 residues. CDR3 in amino acids: CASSLGGIQETQYF. The DNA for the CDR3 is TGTGCCAGCAGCTTGGGGGGAATCCAAGAGACCCAGTACTTC.

This clonotype came up many times. This sequence joins TRBV5-4 and TRBJ2-5; 8 bases match TRBD1. This CDR3 comprises 16 residues. Trimming cost V 0 bases and J 4 bases; bases outside gene matches: 8. Per the germline V gene, CDR1 is SGHNT and CDR2 is YYREEE (reference sequence). As DNA, the CDR3 is TGTGCCAGCAGCTTGGTAGGAGCAGGGGGCGTAGAGACCCAGTACTTC. It specifies CASSLVGAGGVETQYF.